What follows describes a single TCR beta chain. This clone's antigen is unknown. No clone much larger than this one lies a single base away; base qualities are absent. Library preparation was by 5' RACE. Sequencing instrument: Illumina HiSeq 2000. Template switching added a universal primer binding site, and the final cDNA carried a unique molecular identifier that allowed TCR cDNA molecules to be counted accurately. Specific primers in the conserved constant-segment region were used to synthesize first-strand cDNA for the TCR alpha and beta chains. To control for contamination, every cDNA library carried two barcodes: a SMART-Mk sample barcode plus Illumina barcodes. TruSeq adapter sequences along with Illumina sample barcodes were introduced in two successive PCR steps. Sequencing of the TCR alpha and beta cDNA libraries was done on the Illumina HiSeq platform using custom primers. Under the source paper's analysis protocol: MiGEC was used to process raw reads and extract unique molecular identifiers, and MiXCR was used to find CDR3 positions. For each individual, recombination models were inferred using an EM algorithm with the repgenHMM and IGoR tools. Shared clonotype analysis was performed with the tcR package in R, normalizing sharing by the product of cloneset sizes. To study raw recombination without the effects of thymic and clonal selection, out-of-frame nonproductive sequences were analyzed. Through fastp at Q25 and MiXCR, TCRdb rebuilt clones from the public reads, retaining in-frame beta chains. Each CDR3 protein appears once, grouped with its most common genes and DNA. In this record, the V and J calls reflect TCRdb's handling and not the investigators' own analysis. Counted in this sample were about 720,000 distinct CDR3 sequences; less than 10% of them appeared once. The top ten clones comprise around 0.98% of the sample.

All donors were healthy Caucasians. Three pairs of female monozygotic twins, all aged roughly 18 to 29 years, were included in the twin cohort. Peripheral blood mononuclear cells were the source from which RNA for the TCR libraries was isolated. This entry is derived from a study of identical twins (dated by TCRdb to about 2016). About the full investigation: The study deep-sequenced TCR alpha and beta repertoires from monozygotic twins, unrelated adults of various ages and cord blood to test whether fetal clonotypes persist. To rule out contamination, the twin experiments were replicated at different times with different library preparation protocols. What the research found in general, with its limitations: Abundant cord blood beta clonotypes had fewer insertions, young adult naive repertoires showed a similar but weaker trend, and memory repertoires showed no such trend. The excess sharing between twins in beta out-of-frame sequences was weaker because fewer shared sequences reduced the signal-to-noise ratio. Conclusions relied on cross-sectional statistical analysis, since the same donors could not be followed over many years. Compared with coincidental sharing between unrelated individuals, an excess of low generation-probability sequences was observed among out-of-frame TCR alpha sequences shared between twins. Invariant T cells such as MAIT and iNKT could partly confound zero-insertion analyses, though diverse VJ usage argued against this for most clonotypes. Out-of-frame TCR alpha sharing in monozygotic twins was systematically underestimated by recombination models, whereas sharing between unrelated individuals was in agreement with the recombination models.

These data also featured in a second study, about yellow fever vaccine responses in identical twins. As the second study states: The T cell response to vaccination in identical twins was reported by the authors to appear partly convergent and partly personalized. In the study, vaccine-responding T cell clones were precisely tracked in identical twins.

This TCR came from a woman between 18 and 29 years old in good health. The specimen sequenced was PBMCs.

The CDR3 region: CASSFQFTEAFF. The sequenced DNA: TGTGCCAGCAGCTTTCAGTTCACTGAAGCTTTCTTT. In this chain, TRBV7-9 is recombined with TRBJ1-1; the D gene is not confidently resolved. Via the germline V gene (reference sequence), CDR1 is SEHNR and CDR2 FQNEAQ. The CDR3 holds 12 amino acids from the cysteine to the phenylalanine. Of all the DNA, just the CDR3 is kept, 36 bases in frame from base 1. Cut back by 3 bases and 4 bases, the V and J ends lie 6 bases apart.